The rows below give T cell receptor beta chains drawn from one sample of a study of glioma-infiltrating T cells. TCRdb reanalysed the multiplex PCR reads using MiXCR and keeps one entry per CDR3 protein. The table has 150,000 to 200,000 distinct CDR3 sequences, roughly 45% seen once. The sample was glioma tissue, nonneoplastic brain tissue, or PBMCs (not recorded which). These receptors came from a human donor with low-grade glioma or glioblastoma, undergoing nonglioma brain surgery, or in good health (not recorded which). Both conserved end residues are part of each CDR3. D genes are given only for firm matches. Part of the rows lack a size; the others show once, few, many or a class for expanded clones.

>TRBJ1-1|14|TRBV29-1|few|NA
CSVDEKGWSSEAFF
TGCAGCGTTGATGAGAAGGGATGGTCCTCTGAAGCTTTCTTT
>TRBJ1-1|15|TRBV12-3/TRBV12-4|few|TRBD1
CASRTGGLGNTEAFF
TGTGCCAGCCGGACAGGGGGCCTTGGGAACACTGAAGCTTTCTTT
>TRBJ2-3|13|TRBV2|few|TRBD2
CASKLAVTDTQYF
TGTGCCAGTAAACTAGCGGTCACAGATACGCAGTATTTT
>TRBJ2-7|15|TRBV28|many|NA
CASTPPTGGNAEQYF
TGTGCCAGCACCCCCCCGACAGGTGGGAATGCCGAGCAGTACTTC
>TRBJ2-1|12|TRBV12-5|few|NA
CASGLKGDEQFF
TGTGCTAGTGGTTTGAAGGGCGATGAGCAGTTCTTC
>TRBJ2-5|14|TRBV20-1|NA|TRBD2
CSARDLTSRLAQYF
TGCAGTGCTAGAGATTTGACTAGCAGATTGGCCCAGTACTTC
>TRBJ2-7|14|TRBV29-1|NA|TRBD2
CSVVPIAGGMEQYF
TGCAGCGTTGTACCCATAGCGGGAGGGATGGAGCAGTACTTC
>TRBJ2-7|13|TRBV7-9|NA|TRBD1
CASSFTGTAKEYF
TGTGCCAGCAGCTTTACCGGGACAGCCAAGGAGTACTTC
>TRBJ2-7|12|TRBV29-1|NA|TRBD1
CSVETGAYEQYF
TGCAGCGTTGAGACAGGGGCCTACGAGCAGTACTTC
>TRBJ2-1|14|TRBV29-1|few|NA
CSVRRDETYNEQFF
TGCAGCGTTAGGCGGGACGAAACGTACAATGAGCAGTTCTTC
>TRBJ2-1|16|TRBV3-1|NA|TRBD2
CASSQPGGLRPNEQFF
TGTGCCAGCAGCCAACCGGGAGGACTTCGACCAAATGAGCAGTTCTTC
>TRBJ2-5|13|TRBV25-1|NA|NA
CASRAQGQETKYF
TGTGCCAGCAGGGCACAAGGACAAGAGACCAAGTACTTC
>TRBJ2-7|14|TRBV12-5|NA|NA
CASGLRDSYYEQYF
TGTGCTAGTGGCCTCCGGGACTCCTACTACGAGCAGTACTTC
>TRBJ1-1|16|TRBV4-1|many|NA
CASSPGDRRLNTEAFF
TGCGCCAGCAGCCCGGGAGACAGGAGATTGAACACTGAAGCTTTCTTT
>TRBJ2-7|14|TRBV2|once|NA
CASSEAVGTYDQYF
TGTGCCAGCAGTGAAGCGGTGGGAACCTACGATCAGTACTTC
>TRBJ1-3|21|TRBV4-1|few|TRBD1
CASSPLQTGQGKWAGGNTIYF
TGCGCCAGCAGCCCTTTGCAGACGGGACAGGGGAAATGGGCAGGTGGAAACACCATATATTTT
>TRBJ2-3|11|TRBV5-4|NA|NA
CASSLSDTKYF
TGTGCCAGCAGCTTGTCAGATACGAAGTATTTT
>TRBJ1-5|14|TRBV15|many|NA
CATSRDQGHQPQHF
TGTGCCACCAGCAGAGATCAAGGTCATCAGCCCCAGCATTTT
>TRBJ1-2|17|TRBV5-1|few|TRBD1
CASSSSPNTDRDGGYTF
TGCGCCAGCAGCTCGAGCCCTAACACGGACAGGGATGGAGGCTACACCTTC
>TRBJ2-3|13|TRBV10-3|many|NA
CATRPVALDTQYF
TGTGCCACCCGTCCAGTCGCCCTAGATACGCAGTATTTT
>TRBJ2-4|16|TRBV20-1|few|NA
CSTGPEGGLVKNIQYF
TGCAGTACCGGACCGGAGGGTGGGCTTGTCAAAAACATTCAGTACTTC
>TRBJ2-3|12|TRBV19|NA|NA
CASSLLGATQYF
TGTGCCAGTAGTCTCCTCGGCGCGACGCAGTATTTT